These T cell receptor beta chains were read from a single sample in a study of control samples from healthy donors and cancer patients. TCRdb's copy holds only in-frame clones and misses some; the assay was immunoSEQ multiplex PCR. The profile covers around 110,000 clones, with 85% to 90% appearing a single time and about 1% taken by the ten largest. Sequenced: PBMCs. The origin of the receptors is a woman between 50 and 59 years old with colorectal cancer. CDR3s include the opening cysteine and the closing phenylalanine or tryptophan. Fields, in order: D gene, J gene, clone size, V gene, CDR3 DNA, CDR3 protein. The D gene is left open where the match is weak. Only part of the rows carry a size: once, few, many, or a class if the clone is expanded.

d_gene: -
j_gene: TRBJ2-3
abundance: -
v_gene: TRBV5-4
CDR3nt: TGTGCCAGCAGCTTGTCGGGGGCAGATACGCAGTATTTT
CDR3aa: CASSLSGADTQYF

d_gene: TRBD1
j_gene: TRBJ2-1
abundance: -
v_gene: TRBV30
CDR3nt: TGTGCCTGGAGTGGGGGACAGGGGAACAATGAGCAGTTCTTC
CDR3aa: CAWSGGQGNNEQFF

d_gene: TRBD1
j_gene: TRBJ1-2
abundance: -
v_gene: TRBV5-1
CDR3nt: TGCGCCAGCAGCTTGGCCAACAGGGGAACGGATGGCTACACCTTC
CDR3aa: CASSLANRGTDGYTF

d_gene: TRBD2
j_gene: TRBJ2-1
abundance: -
v_gene: TRBV5-1
CDR3nt: TGCGCCAGCAGCTTCGGGGGAGGGTCCTACAATGAGCAGTTCTTC
CDR3aa: CASSFGGGSYNEQFF

d_gene: TRBD1
j_gene: TRBJ1-5
abundance: -
v_gene: TRBV2
CDR3nt: TGTGCCAGCAGGGGACAGGCGGGTCAGCCCCAGCATTTT
CDR3aa: CASRGQAGQPQHF

d_gene: TRBD1
j_gene: TRBJ2-1
abundance: -
v_gene: TRBV28
CDR3nt: TGTGCCAGCGTCCTATCCCAGGGGGTAAATGAGCAGTTCTTC
CDR3aa: CASVLSQGVNEQFF

d_gene: TRBD2
j_gene: TRBJ2-7
abundance: -
v_gene: TRBV28
CDR3nt: TGTGCCACAAGGTCGGGCGGGAGGGCTTACGAGCAGTACTTC
CDR3aa: CATRSGGRAYEQYF

d_gene: TRBD1
j_gene: TRBJ1-1
abundance: -
v_gene: TRBV11-3
CDR3nt: TGTGCCAGCAGCATTTCAGGGGGGCCTGAAGCTTTCTTT
CDR3aa: CASSISGGPEAFF

d_gene: TRBD2
j_gene: TRBJ2-7
abundance: -
v_gene: TRBV5-1
CDR3nt: TGCGCCAGCAGCTGGAGACTAGCGGGAGGTGGCGAGCAGTACTTC
CDR3aa: CASSWRLAGGGEQYF

d_gene: -
j_gene: TRBJ2-5
abundance: -
v_gene: TRBV18
CDR3nt: TGTGCCAGCTCACCGCGAATAGGGGGACAAGAGACCCAGTACTTC
CDR3aa: CASSPRIGGQETQYF

d_gene: -
j_gene: TRBJ2-2
abundance: -
v_gene: TRBV28
CDR3nt: TGTGCCAGCAGTGAAATTACCGGGGAGCTGTTTTTT
CDR3aa: CASSEITGELFF

d_gene: -
j_gene: TRBJ2-2
abundance: -
v_gene: TRBV7-6
CDR3nt: TGTGCCAGCAGCTTAGCGGGCACGACCGGGGAGCTGTTTTTT
CDR3aa: CASSLAGTTGELFF

d_gene: -
j_gene: TRBJ1-2
abundance: -
v_gene: TRBV28
CDR3nt: TGTGCCAGCAGTTCTGGCAGGGGATTAACTGGCTACACCTTC
CDR3aa: CASSSGRGLTGYTF

d_gene: -
j_gene: TRBJ2-7
abundance: -
v_gene: TRBV27
CDR3nt: TGTGCCAGCAGTTCATCCTACGAGCAGTACTTC
CDR3aa: CASSSSYEQYF

d_gene: -
j_gene: TRBJ1-5
abundance: -
v_gene: TRBV7-8
CDR3nt: TGTGCCAGCAGCTCCCTGGGGGGAAATCAGCCCCAGCATTTT
CDR3aa: CASSSLGGNQPQHF

d_gene: -
j_gene: TRBJ2-3
abundance: -
v_gene: TRBV29-1
CDR3nt: TGCAGCGTTGAAGCACGCCAGGATTCCCCAGATACGCAGTATTTT
CDR3aa: CSVEARQDSPDTQYF

d_gene: -
j_gene: TRBJ2-2
abundance: -
v_gene: TRBV18
CDR3nt: TGTGCCAGCCAAACCAACAGGAACACCGGGGAGCTGTTTTTT
CDR3aa: CASQTNRNTGELFF

d_gene: -
j_gene: TRBJ2-5
abundance: -
v_gene: TRBV11-3
CDR3nt: TGTGCCAGCAGCTTATCAGGAAAGGAGACCCAGTACTTC
CDR3aa: CASSLSGKETQYF

d_gene: TRBD1
j_gene: TRBJ1-4
abundance: -
v_gene: TRBV6-1
CDR3nt: TGTGCCAGCAGTGGGTGGGACAGGTGGACTGACGGGGAACTGTTTTTT
CDR3aa: CASSGWDRWTDGELFF

d_gene: -
j_gene: TRBJ1-1
abundance: few
v_gene: TRBV18
CDR3nt: TGTGCCAGCTCACCGAGGGGGGGGGAGGCTGAAGCTTTCTTT
CDR3aa: CASSPRGGEAEAFF

d_gene: TRBD2
j_gene: TRBJ2-1
abundance: -
v_gene: TRBV27
CDR3nt: TGTGCCAGCAGTTATTTGTCGGGAGGGCATTCCTACAATGAGCAGTTCTTC
CDR3aa: CASSYLSGGHSYNEQFF

d_gene: TRBD1
j_gene: TRBJ2-2
abundance: -
v_gene: TRBV5-1
CDR3nt: TGCGCCAGCAGCCTGGGACAGGGGGACACCGGGGAGCTGTTTTTT
CDR3aa: CASSLGQGDTGELFF

d_gene: -
j_gene: TRBJ1-1
abundance: -
v_gene: TRBV19
CDR3nt: TGTGCCAGTAGTATTGAAGGCTGGAACACTGAAGCTTTCTTT
CDR3aa: CASSIEGWNTEAFF

d_gene: TRBD2
j_gene: TRBJ2-2
abundance: -
v_gene: TRBV9
CDR3nt: TGTGCCAGCAGCACTAGCGATGGTCCCGGGGAGCTGTTTTTT
CDR3aa: CASSTSDGPGELFF

d_gene: -
j_gene: TRBJ2-3
abundance: -
v_gene: TRBV14
CDR3nt: TGTGCCAGCAGCCAAGAGGGGGCTAGCTGGGATACGCAGTATTTT
CDR3aa: CASSQEGASWDTQYF

d_gene: -
j_gene: TRBJ2-5
abundance: -
v_gene: TRBV18
CDR3nt: TGTGCCAGCTCACCACCGGGACGGCCCCAGGAGACCCAGTACTTC
CDR3aa: CASSPPGRPQETQYF

d_gene: -
j_gene: TRBJ1-3
abundance: -
v_gene: TRBV2
CDR3nt: TGTGCCATGGATAGGGGCTCTGGAAACACCATATATTTT
CDR3aa: CAMDRGSGNTIYF

d_gene: TRBD2
j_gene: TRBJ2-3
abundance: -
v_gene: TRBV7-2
CDR3nt: TGTGCCAGCAGTGAGAGCGGGAGGGCTCAGAATACGCAGTATTTT
CDR3aa: CASSESGRAQNTQYF

d_gene: -
j_gene: TRBJ1-2
abundance: -
v_gene: TRBV5-1
CDR3nt: TGCGCCAGCAGCCCGGGGACGGGCCGGGGTGGCTACACCTTC
CDR3aa: CASSPGTGRGGYTF

d_gene: -
j_gene: TRBJ1-5
abundance: few
v_gene: TRBV7-9
CDR3nt: TGTGCCAGCAGCTCCAGGGGAGATAGCAATCAGCCCCAGCATTTT
CDR3aa: CASSSRGDSNQPQHF

d_gene: -
j_gene: TRBJ2-3
abundance: -
v_gene: TRBV4-2
CDR3nt: TGTGCCAGCAGCCAAGTCATTAGTTCGGGCGAGGTCACAGATACGCAGTATTTT
CDR3aa: CASSQVISSGEVTDTQYF

d_gene: -
j_gene: TRBJ2-2
abundance: once
v_gene: TRBV11-3
CDR3nt: TGTGCCAGCAGCTTAGGCGGGCCATCCACCGGGGAGCTGTTTTTT
CDR3aa: CASSLGGPSTGELFF

d_gene: TRBD2
j_gene: TRBJ2-7
abundance: -
v_gene: TRBV7-2
CDR3nt: TGTGCCAGCGGCACCGGGACTAGCGGGAGGACCGTCTCTTACGAGCAGTACTTC
CDR3aa: CASGTGTSGRTVSYEQYF

d_gene: TRBD1
j_gene: TRBJ2-1
abundance: few
v_gene: TRBV28
CDR3nt: TGTGCCAGCAGATGGACAGGGACGAGCTCCTACAATGAGCAGTTCTTC
CDR3aa: CASRWTGTSSYNEQFF

d_gene: TRBD1
j_gene: TRBJ2-3
abundance: once
v_gene: TRBV2
CDR3nt: TGTGCCAGCAGGTCCCGGGACAGCTACACAGATACGCAGTATTTT
CDR3aa: CASRSRDSYTDTQYF

d_gene: -
j_gene: TRBJ1-1
abundance: -
v_gene: TRBV3-1/TRBV3-2
CDR3nt: TGTGCCAGCAGCCAAGACAGGATGAACACTGAAGCTTTCTTT
CDR3aa: CASSQDRMNTEAFF

d_gene: TRBD2
j_gene: TRBJ2-1
abundance: -
v_gene: TRBV10-1
CDR3nt: TGCGCCAGCAGTGAGACTAGCGGGAGACTATTGCGTGAGCAGTTCTTC
CDR3aa: CASSETSGRLLREQFF

d_gene: -
j_gene: TRBJ2-2
abundance: -
v_gene: TRBV4-1
CDR3nt: TGCGCCAGCAGCCAAGATCTTTCGGGGGCTACGAACACCGGGGAGCTGTTTTTT
CDR3aa: CASSQDLSGATNTGELFF

d_gene: TRBD1
j_gene: TRBJ1-1
abundance: -
v_gene: TRBV19
CDR3nt: TGTGCCAGTAGTACCCAGGGGGCAACTGAAGCTTTCTTT
CDR3aa: CASSTQGATEAFF